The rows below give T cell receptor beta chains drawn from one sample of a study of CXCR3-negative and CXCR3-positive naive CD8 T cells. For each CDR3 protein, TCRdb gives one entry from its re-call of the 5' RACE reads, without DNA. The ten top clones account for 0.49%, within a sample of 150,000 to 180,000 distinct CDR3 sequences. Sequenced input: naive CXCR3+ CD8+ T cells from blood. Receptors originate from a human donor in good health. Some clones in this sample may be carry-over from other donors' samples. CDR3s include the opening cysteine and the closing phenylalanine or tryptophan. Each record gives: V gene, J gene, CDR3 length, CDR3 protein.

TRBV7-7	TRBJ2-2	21	CASSLGLLSGGPKMDTGELFF
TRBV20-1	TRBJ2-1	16	CSAGHFEAGDWNEQFF
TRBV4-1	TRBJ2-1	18	CASSQDRGELAGDNEQFF
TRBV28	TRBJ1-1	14	CASSLASVGTEAFF
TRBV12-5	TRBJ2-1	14	CASGSFTGGGEQFF
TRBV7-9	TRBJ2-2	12	CASSTGPRELFF
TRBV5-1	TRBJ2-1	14	CASSLADSYNEQFF
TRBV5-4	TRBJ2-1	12	CASREGADAQFF
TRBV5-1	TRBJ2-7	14	CASTWTPRRDEQYF
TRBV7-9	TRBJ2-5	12	CASSITGETQYF
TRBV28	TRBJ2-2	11	CASQGAGELFF
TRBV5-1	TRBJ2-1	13	CASSLGGKNEQFF
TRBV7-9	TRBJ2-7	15	CASSSPGQGYTEQYF
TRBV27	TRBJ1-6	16	CASRSPLSSYNSPLHF
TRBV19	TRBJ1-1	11	CASALGGEAFF
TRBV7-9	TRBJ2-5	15	CASSLTRVGQETQYF
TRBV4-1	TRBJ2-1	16	CASSLLAGDSYNEQFF
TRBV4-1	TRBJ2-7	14	CASSRGTGRYEQYF
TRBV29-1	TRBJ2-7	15	CSVESRGDSSYEQYF
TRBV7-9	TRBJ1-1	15	CASSPRLDRGTEAFF
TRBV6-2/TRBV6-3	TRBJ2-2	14	CASTAGSNTGELFF
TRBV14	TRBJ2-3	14	CASSHHRGLDTQYF
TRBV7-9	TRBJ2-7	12	CASKGGTYEQYF
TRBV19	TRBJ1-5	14	CASSMGGGGQPQHF
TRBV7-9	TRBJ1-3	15	CASSSLRGARNTIYF
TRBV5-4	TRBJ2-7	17	CASSLTSGRGWSYEQYF
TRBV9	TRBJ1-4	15	CASSVEGQYNEKLFF
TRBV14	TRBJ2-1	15	CASSPSGLHYNEQFF
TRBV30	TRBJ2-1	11	CAWSPVSEQFF
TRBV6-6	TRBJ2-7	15	CASSYPQQGAGEQYF
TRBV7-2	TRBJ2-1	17	CASSPLAGTSSYNEQFF
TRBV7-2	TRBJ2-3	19	CASSGLSAGGPYRTDTQYF
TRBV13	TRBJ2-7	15	CASSLFSSGFYEQYF
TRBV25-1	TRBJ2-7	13	CASSRGLSYELYF
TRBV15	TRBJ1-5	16	CATSRDGTTHNQPQHF
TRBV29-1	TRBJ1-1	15	CSVEGTTTGNTEAFF
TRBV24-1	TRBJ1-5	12	CATRVRGQPQHF
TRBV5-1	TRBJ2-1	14	CASSPSWHGDEQFF
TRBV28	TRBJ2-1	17	CASQDGSVGVGYNEQFF
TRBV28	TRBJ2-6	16	CASSPSPRGGANVLTF
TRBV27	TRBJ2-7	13	CASSGQFSYEQYF
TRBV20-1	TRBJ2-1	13	CSARMPSYNEQFF
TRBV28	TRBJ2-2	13	CASSLLGGGELFF
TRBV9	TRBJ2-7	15	CASSPYGQGDYEQYF
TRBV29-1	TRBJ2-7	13	CTLGQGRPYEQYF
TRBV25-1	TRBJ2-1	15	CASSEYAGTHNEQFF
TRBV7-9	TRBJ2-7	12	CASSPVGIEQYF
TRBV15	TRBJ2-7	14	CATSPRGSSYEQYF
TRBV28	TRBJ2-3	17	CASSLSSGGAGAATQYF
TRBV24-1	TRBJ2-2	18	CATSDTVSVGTNTGELFF
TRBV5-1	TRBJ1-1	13	CASSQTGVREAFF
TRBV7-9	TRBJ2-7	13	CASSAKGVYEQYF
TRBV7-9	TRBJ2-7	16	CASSPWGRLPPVEQYF